The 8 T cell receptor beta chains below come from one sample, sequenced in a study of T cell repertoires in cytomegalovirus infection. TCRdb analysed the reads with MiXCR anew, one entry per CDR3 protein. The table includes more than 500,000 distinct CDR3 sequences, more than 15% detected once. The sample taken for sequencing was CD8+ T cells from PBMCs. The origin of the receptors is a human donor in good health (CMV status not recorded). Some clones in this sample may be carry-over from other donors' samples.

This clonotype occurred a few times. J is TRBJ2-1 and V is TRBV4-1, with D perhaps matching TRBD1 (6 bases). Trimming left V 0 bases short and J 9 bases short, with 9 bases between. This CDR3 is built from 13 residues. Germline CDR1 is MGHRA and CDR2 is YSYEKL. The DNA of the CDR3 is TGCGCCAGCAGCCAAGATAGAGGGGGTGAGCAGTTCTTC. Its translation: CASSQDRGGEQFF.

This clonotype appeared a few times. V gene TRBV27 combines with J gene TRBJ2-5; D not resolved. With 5 bases removed from V and 5 bases from J, the gap between germline ends came to 15 bases. Germline V gene sequence: CDR1 MNHEY, CDR2 SMNVEV (reference sequence). This CDR3 is 14 amino acids long. CDR3 loop: CASSVPGPGETQYF. The CDR3 DNA reads as TGTGCCAGCAGTGTACCTGGGCCCGGGGAGACCCAGTACTTC.

The genes are TRBV15 and TRBJ1-5; D may be TRBD1 (5 bases). Germline lookup yields CDR1 LNHNV and CDR2 YYDKDF (reference sequence). V dropped 3 bases and J dropped 7 bases, with 13 bases sitting between them. This CDR3 has 14 residues. The CDR3, as DNA: TGTGCCACCAGCAGCAGGACACTCGGGCAGCCCCAGCATTTT. Amino acid sequence: CATSSRTLGQPQHF.

This clonotype was seen once. With a much larger clone just one base away, this may be a read error. The chain recombines TRBV7-3 with TRBJ2-2; D is undetermined. CDR3 length: 12 amino acids. The ends were cut back, 8 bases at V and 1 base at J, with 5 bases in the middle. CDR1 and CDR2 (germline): SGHTA, FQGTGA. DNA for the CDR3: TGTGCCAGCCGATGGAACACCGGGGAGCTGTTTTTT. This gives the protein CASRWNTGELFF.

This clonotype was seen only a few times. The V call is TRBV15, the J call TRBJ2-1; 7 nucleotides match TRBD2. The CDR3 sequence is 15 residues long. V trimming: 3 bases; J trimming: 7 bases; junction bases outside the gene matches: 9. Per the germline V gene, CDR1 is LNHNV and CDR2 is YYDKDF (reference sequence). The CDR3 is CATSSERDPRNEQFF. CDR3 nucleotides: TGTGCCACCAGCAGTGAGCGGGACCCTAGGAATGAGCAGTTCTTC. Combining the CDR3 with reference TRBV15 and TRBJ2-1 gives the whole variable domain DAMVIQNPRYQVTQFGKPVTLSCSQTLNHNVMYWYQQKSSQAPKLLFHYYDKDFNNEADTPDNFQSRRPNTSFCFLDIRSPGLGDTAMYLCATSSERDPRNEQFFGPGTRLTVL.

The chain employs TRBV29-1 and TRBJ2-1; unclear D gene. The germline CDR1 and CDR2 sequences are SQVTM and ANQGSEA. Trimming took 7 bases from V and 10 from J, leaving 11 bases between them. This CDR3 contains 10 residues. The DNA of the CDR3 is TGCAGCGCGGACGGGCAGGAGCAGTTCTTC. This sequence encodes CSADGQEQFF.

This clonotype was detected many times. The chain joins TRBV7-2 to TRBJ1-1; no definite D call. With 6 bases removed from V and 0 bases from J, the gap between germline ends came to 14 bases. This CDR3 is 15 amino acids long. Germline values: CDR1 SGHTA, CDR2 FQGNSA. The CDR3 region is CASRPDPFLNTEAFF. CDR3 nucleotides: TGTGCCAGCAGGCCTGACCCGTTCTTGAACACTGAAGCTTTCTTT. Full variable domain (outside the CDR3, taken from reference TRBV7-2 and TRBJ1-1): GAGVSQSPSNKVTEKGKDVELRCDPISGHTALYWYRQSLGQGLEFLIYFQGNSAPDKSGLPSDRFSAERTGGSVSTLTIQRTQQEDSAVYLCASRPDPFLNTEAFFGQGTRLTVV.

The chain recombines TRBV9 with TRBJ1-2; D is ambiguous. CDR1 SGDLS and CDR2 YYNGEE come from the germline V gene. Deletions cut 0 bases from V and 1 base from J, with 10 bases between. The CDR3 loop spans 15 amino acids. The CDR3 spells CASSVDSAYNYGYTF. For the CDR3, the DNA is TGTGCCAGCAGCGTAGATTCGGCTTATAACTATGGCTACACCTTC.